The sequence of this T cell receptor (beta chain) was determined in a study of human T cells and chemical hapten exposure. Study-level information: Skin of the upper inner arm, approximately 2 cm by approximately 2 cm, received 2% DPC for sensitization. Diphenylcyclopropenone was administered weekly to the scalp of patients throughout the approximately 23-week study. Findings and caveats of the study: The donors suffered from alopecia, so their immune response may not match that of healthy people.

Time point defined: patch test 2, 6 weeks after DPC sensitization. Treatment here: therapeutic diphenylcyclopropenone sensitization with weekly scalp DPC. Researchers sampled blood before each patch test went on. This clonotype was found many times. Its antigen remains unknown. Each CDR3 protein gets one entry after TCRdb re-called the RACE reads with MiXCR. The sample lists a few hundred thousand distinct CDR3 sequences, about 6% occurring once. This receptor was identified in a woman between 18 and 30 years old with alopecia areata. Some clones in this sample may be carry-over from other donors' samples. Sequenced here: whole blood, sampled in connection with sensitization to the hapten diphenylcyclopropenone (DPC).

The DNA of the CDR3 is TGCAGTGCTTATAGCGGTTTTAGTCAAGAGACCCAGTACTTC. It yields the protein CSAYSGFSQETQYF. The V gene is TRBV20-1, the J gene TRBJ2-5; D perhaps matches TRBD2 (6 bases). The V and J ends lost 5 bases and 2 bases respectively, with 15 bases between them. The germline V gene has CDR1 DFQATT and CDR2 SNEGSKA (reference sequence). The CDR3 totals 14 residues.